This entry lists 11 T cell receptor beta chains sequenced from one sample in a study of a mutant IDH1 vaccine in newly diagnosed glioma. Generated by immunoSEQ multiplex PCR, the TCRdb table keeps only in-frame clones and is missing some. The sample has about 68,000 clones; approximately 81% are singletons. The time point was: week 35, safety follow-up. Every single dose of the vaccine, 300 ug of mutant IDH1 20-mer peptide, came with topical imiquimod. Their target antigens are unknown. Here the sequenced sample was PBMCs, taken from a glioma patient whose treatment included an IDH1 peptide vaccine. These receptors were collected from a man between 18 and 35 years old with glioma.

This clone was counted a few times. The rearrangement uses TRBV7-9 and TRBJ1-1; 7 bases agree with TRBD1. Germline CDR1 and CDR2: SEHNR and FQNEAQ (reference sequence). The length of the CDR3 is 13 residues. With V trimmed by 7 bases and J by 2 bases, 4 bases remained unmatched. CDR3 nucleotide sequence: TGTGCCAGCACCTACAGGGGCAACACTGAAGCTTTCTTT. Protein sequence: CASTYRGNTEAFF.

The CDR3, as DNA: TGTGCCAGCTCAGCGAGGGACCCGACAACCGGGGAGCTGTTTTTT. Residues: CASSARDPTTGELFF. V gene TRBV18 combines with J gene TRBJ2-2, with D perhaps given as TRBD1 or TRBD2 (5 bases each). The V end was cut by 5 bases, the J end by 5 bases, with 15 bases between. This CDR3 contains 15 residues. Germline CDR1 is KGHSH and CDR2 is LQKENI. Variable domain in full (rest from reference TRBV18 and TRBJ2-2): NAGVMQNPRHLVRRRGQEARLRCSPMKGHSHVYWYRQLPEEGLKFMVYLQKENIIDESGMPKERFSAEFPKEGPSILRIQQVVRGDSAAYFCASSARDPTTGELFFGEGSRLTVL.

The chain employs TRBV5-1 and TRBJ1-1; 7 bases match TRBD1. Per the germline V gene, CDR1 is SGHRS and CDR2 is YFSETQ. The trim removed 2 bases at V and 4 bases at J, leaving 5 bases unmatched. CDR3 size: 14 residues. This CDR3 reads CASSFSGGFTEAFF. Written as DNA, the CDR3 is TGCGCCAGCAGCTTTTCAGGGGGTTTCACTGAAGCTTTCTTT. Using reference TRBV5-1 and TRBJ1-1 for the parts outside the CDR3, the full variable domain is KAGVTQTPRYLIKTRGQQVTLSCSPISGHRSVSWYQQTPGQGLQFLFEYFSETQRNKGNFPGRFSGRQFSNSRSEMNVSTLELGDSALYLCASSFSGGFTEAFFGQGTRLTVV.

CDR3 DNA: TGTGCCTGGAGCGTGGCCTTTAACACTGAAGCTTTCTTT. This gives the protein CAWSVAFNTEAFF. The chain carries TRBV30 and TRBJ1-1; D is undetermined. Germline V lookup: CDR1 GTSNPN, CDR2 SVGIG (reference sequence). CDR3 size: 13 residues. Trimming stripped 3 bases from V and 2 bases from J, with 10 bases between. Complete variable domain (other parts from reference TRBV30 and TRBJ1-1): SQTIHQWPATLVQPVGSPLSLECTVEGTSNPNLYWYRQAAGRGLQLLFYSVGIGQISSEVPQNLSASRPQDRQFILSSKKLLLSDSGFYLCAWSVAFNTEAFFGQGTRLTVV.

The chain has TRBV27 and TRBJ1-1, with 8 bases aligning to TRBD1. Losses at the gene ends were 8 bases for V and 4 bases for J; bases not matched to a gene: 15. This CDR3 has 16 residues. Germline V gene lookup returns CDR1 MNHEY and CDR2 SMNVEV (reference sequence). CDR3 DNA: TGTGCCAGCGCCTCCCTGACAGGGGCGTGGGCCACTGAAGCTTTCTTT. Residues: CASASLTGAWATEAFF.

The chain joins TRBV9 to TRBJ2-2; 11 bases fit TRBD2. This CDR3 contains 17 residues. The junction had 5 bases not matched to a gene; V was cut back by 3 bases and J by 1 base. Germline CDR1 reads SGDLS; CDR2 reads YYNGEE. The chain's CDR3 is CASSADGLAGNTGELFF. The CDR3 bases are TGTGCCAGCAGCGCCGATGGACTAGCGGGGAACACCGGGGAGCTGTTTTTT.

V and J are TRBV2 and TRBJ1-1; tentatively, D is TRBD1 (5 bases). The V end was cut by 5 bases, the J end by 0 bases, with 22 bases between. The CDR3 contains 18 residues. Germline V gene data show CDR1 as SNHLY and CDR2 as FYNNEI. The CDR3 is CASSLVRDVLRMNTEAFF. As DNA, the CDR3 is TGTGCCAGCAGTTTAGTTCGGGACGTACTCCGGATGAACACTGAAGCTTTCTTT.

The CDR3 DNA reads as TGTGCCATCAGACAGGGGATTAATGAAAAACTGTTTTTT. Translated: CAIRQGINEKLFF. The chain employs TRBV10-3 and TRBJ1-4; TRBD1 agrees at 7 bases. With V trimmed by 6 bases and J by 4 bases, 2 bases remained unmatched. Germline CDR1 reads ENHRY; CDR2 reads SYGVKD. The CDR3 contains 13 residues.

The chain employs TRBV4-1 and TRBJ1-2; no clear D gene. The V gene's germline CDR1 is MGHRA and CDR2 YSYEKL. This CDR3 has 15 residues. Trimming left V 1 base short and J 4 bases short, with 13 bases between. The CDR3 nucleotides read TGCGCCAGCAGCCAAGCGGAGCGAGAGGTCTATGGCTACACCTTC. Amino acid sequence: CASSQAEREVYGYTF.

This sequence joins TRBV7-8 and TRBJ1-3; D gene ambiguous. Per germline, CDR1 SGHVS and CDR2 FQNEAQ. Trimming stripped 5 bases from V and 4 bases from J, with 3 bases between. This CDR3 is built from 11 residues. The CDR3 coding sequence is TGTGCCAGCAGCCGCGGAAACACCATATATTTT. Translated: CASSRGNTIYF.

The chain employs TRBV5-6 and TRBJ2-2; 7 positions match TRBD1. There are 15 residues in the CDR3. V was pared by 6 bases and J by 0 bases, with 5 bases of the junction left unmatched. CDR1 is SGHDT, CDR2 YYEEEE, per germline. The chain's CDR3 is CASNPGGTNTGELFF. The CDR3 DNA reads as TGTGCCAGCAACCCAGGGGGAACGAACACCGGGGAGCTGTTTTTT.